This TCR beta chain derives from a study of shared clonotypes between healthy human individuals. Study-level results: Rarefaction demonstrated incomplete sorted-subset sequencing despite large depth. Memory subsets had estimated richness that was generally smaller than that of naive subsets. Since donors were few, the genetic and exposure-history diversity represented was limited.

The germline gives CDR1 SGHTA, CDR2 FQGTGA. Deletions cut 5 bases from V and 1 base from J, with 7 bases between. This CDR3 spans 13 amino acids. Across several immunoSEQ plates, the genomic DNA of each subset was split evenly. Using immunoSEQ multiplex PCR, the repertoire was profiled, and TCRdb retains in-frame clones only, with some absent. Among millions of clones listed, approximately 93% were seen once. A remark on this clone: Its antigen is undetermined.

This receptor was taken from a man aged 18 to 29 in good health. Some clones in this sample may be carry-over from other donors' samples. V and J are TRBV7-3 and TRBJ2-3; D possibly corresponds to TRBD1 (5 bases). The sequenced sample was naive CD4+ T cells from PBMCs. Sample subset: CD45RA+ positively selected. The CDR3 nucleotides read TGTGCCAGCAGCCAACAGGGCACAGATACGCAGTATTTT. Encoded protein: CASSQQGTDTQYF.